This T cell receptor beta chain is from a study of radiotherapy plus CTLA-4 blockade in lung cancer. The wider study: Objective responses were documented in around 18% of patients, with disease control in around 31%.

This table comes from immunoSEQ multiplex PCR, and its TCRdb copy is limited to in-frame clones, with some not included. The sample lists about 110,000 clones; 70% to 85% were seen once. CDR1 is SGHDT, CDR2 YYEEEE, per germline. Trimming cost V 0 bases and J 8 bases; bases outside gene matches: 5. The CDR3 is 14 residues long. The material sequenced was peripheral blood, taken from a patient treated with radiotherapy plus ipilimumab. This clonotype was sampled from a human donor with non-small cell lung cancer that progressed on radiotherapy plus ipilimumab. Some clones in this sample may be carry-over from other donors' samples. The chain combines TRBV5-6 with TRBJ1-1; TRBD1 aligns across 9 bases. DNA of the CDR3: TGTGCCAGCAGCTTGGGTCACAGGGGGCCCGAAGCTTTCTTT. Translating it yields CASSLGHRGPEAFF.